The T cell receptor beta chain described here comes from a study of OX40 agonist ivuxolimab in advanced cancers. Using immunoSEQ multiplex PCR, the repertoire was profiled, and TCRdb retains in-frame clones only, with some absent. Of about 51,000 clones listed, around 82% are singletons. Germline-derived CDR1 and CDR2 are SQVTM and ANQGSEA. Unmatched junction bases numbered 14, after V lost 7 bases and J lost 6 bases. This CDR3 is 14 amino acids long. The sequencing used CD4+ or CD8+ T cells sorted from blood, collected in a trial of the OX40 agonist ivuxolimab. The clonotype was recovered from an adult with an advanced solid tumor such as melanoma, head and neck, liver or kidney cancer. V gene TRBV29-1 combines with J gene TRBJ2-7; TRBD1 matches at 8 bases. The CDR3 region has the DNA TGCAGCGCCAAGAAACAGGGGGTAGTTGGCGAGCAGTACTTC. Its protein is CSAKKQGVVGEQYF.